This TCR beta chain comes out of a study of OX40 agonist ivuxolimab in advanced cancers. Turning to the study itself: Patients' therapy was ivuxolimab, an antibody that acts as an agonist of OX40 (CD134). Broader study findings: Averaging showed that CD8+ T cells had more expanded clones than CD4+ did. Clonal expansion from baseline to week 6 occurred in both CD4+ and CD8+ T cells.

Of note for this clone: The antigen is unknown.

Method: immunoSEQ multiplex PCR; TCRdb's copy keeps in-frame clones and lacks some. Of 50,000 to 80,000 clones listed, more than 85% were seen once; the top ten hold roughly 0.45%. The TCR comes from an adult with an advanced solid tumor such as melanoma, head and neck, liver or kidney cancer. Material: CD4+ or CD8+ T cells sorted from blood, obtained in a trial of the OX40 agonist ivuxolimab.

The chain's CDR3 is CASSPGLFTEPQHF. As DNA, the CDR3 is TGTGCCAGCAGCCCGGGACTGTTTACTGAGCCCCAGCATTTT. This sequence joins TRBV6-4 and TRBJ1-5; a possible D gene is TRBD1 (5 bases). CDR1 and CDR2 (germline): MRHNA, SNTAGT. V lost 6 bases to trimming and J lost 8 bases, with 17 bases between them. This CDR3 comprises 14 residues.